This T cell receptor beta chain was captured in a study of T cells in Graves' hyperthyroidism and ophthalmopathy. What was amplified from RNA transcripts were TCR beta CDR3 regions. Carried out on the TCR CDR3, a first-round RT-PCR used the HTBI primer set. TCRdb passed the multiplex PCR reads through MiXCR, listing each CDR3 protein once. This sample has more than 300,000 distinct CDR3 sequences; approximately 17% occur once, and the top ten carry around two fifths. Criteria for exclusion of patients were uncontrolled infection, other autoimmune disease, pregnancy or lactation. Diagnoses were made from clinical symptoms, serum measures (thyroxine and TRAb), thyroid ultrasound and orbital computed tomography. This clonotype has ten or more counts. The sequenced material came from blood. This TCR came from a young man with Graves' ophthalmopathy.

The CDR3 nucleotides are TGCAGTGCTCCACTAGGGGAGGGCGAGACCCAGTACTTC. It encodes CSAPLGEGETQYF. The chain joins TRBV20-1 to TRBJ2-5; 7 nucleotides align to TRBD2. Germline CDR1 DFQATT, CDR2 SNEGSKA (reference sequence). The CDR3 has 13 amino acids. V shed 5 bases and J 5 bases; nucleotides not matched to a gene: 8.